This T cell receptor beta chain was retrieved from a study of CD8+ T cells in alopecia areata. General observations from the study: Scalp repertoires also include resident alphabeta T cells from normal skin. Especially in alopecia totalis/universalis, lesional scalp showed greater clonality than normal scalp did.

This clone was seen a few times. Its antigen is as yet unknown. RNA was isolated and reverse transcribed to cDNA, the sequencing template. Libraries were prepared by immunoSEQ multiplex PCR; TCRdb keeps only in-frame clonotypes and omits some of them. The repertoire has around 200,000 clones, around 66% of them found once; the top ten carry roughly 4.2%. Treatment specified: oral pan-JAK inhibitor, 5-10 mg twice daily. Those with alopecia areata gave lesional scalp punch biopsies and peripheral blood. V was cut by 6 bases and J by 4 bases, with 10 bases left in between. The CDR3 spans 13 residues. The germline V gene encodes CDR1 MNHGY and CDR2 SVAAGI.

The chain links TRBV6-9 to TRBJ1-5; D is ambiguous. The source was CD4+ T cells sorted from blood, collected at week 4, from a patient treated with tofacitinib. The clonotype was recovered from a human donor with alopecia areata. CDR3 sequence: CASSPGDNQPQHF. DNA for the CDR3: TGTGCCAGCAGCCCCGGGGATAATCAGCCCCAGCATTTT.